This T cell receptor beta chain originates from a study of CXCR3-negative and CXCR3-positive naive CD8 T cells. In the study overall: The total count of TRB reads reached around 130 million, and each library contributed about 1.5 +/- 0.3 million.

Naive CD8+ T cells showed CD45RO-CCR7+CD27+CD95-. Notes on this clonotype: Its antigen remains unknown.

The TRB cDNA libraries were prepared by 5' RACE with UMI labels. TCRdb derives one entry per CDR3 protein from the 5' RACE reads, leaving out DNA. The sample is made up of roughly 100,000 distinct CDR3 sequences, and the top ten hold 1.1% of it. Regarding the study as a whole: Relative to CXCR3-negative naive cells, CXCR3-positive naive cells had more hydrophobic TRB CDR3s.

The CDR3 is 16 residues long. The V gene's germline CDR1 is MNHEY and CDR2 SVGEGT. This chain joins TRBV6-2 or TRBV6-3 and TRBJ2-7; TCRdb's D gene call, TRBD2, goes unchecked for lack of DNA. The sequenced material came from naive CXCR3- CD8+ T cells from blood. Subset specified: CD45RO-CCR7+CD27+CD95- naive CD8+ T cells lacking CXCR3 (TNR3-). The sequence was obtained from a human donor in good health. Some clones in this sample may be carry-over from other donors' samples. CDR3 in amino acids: CASSYGLAGTLYEQYF.